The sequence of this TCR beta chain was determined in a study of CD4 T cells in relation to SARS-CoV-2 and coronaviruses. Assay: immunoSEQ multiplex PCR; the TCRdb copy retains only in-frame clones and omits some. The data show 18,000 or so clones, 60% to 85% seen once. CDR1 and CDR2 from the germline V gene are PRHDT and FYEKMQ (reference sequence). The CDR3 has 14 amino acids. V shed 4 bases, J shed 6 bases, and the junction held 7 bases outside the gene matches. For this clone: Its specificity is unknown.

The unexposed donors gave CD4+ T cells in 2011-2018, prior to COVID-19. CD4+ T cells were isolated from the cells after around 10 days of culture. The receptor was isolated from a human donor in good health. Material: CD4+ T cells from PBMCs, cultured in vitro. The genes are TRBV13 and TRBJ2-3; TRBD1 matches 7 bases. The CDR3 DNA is TGTGCCAGCAGCTATTGGACCAGGGGGGATACGCAGTATTTT. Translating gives CASSYWTRGDTQYF.